There are many counts of the clone carrying this T cell receptor beta chain. What it binds is unknown. The library protocol tagged individual cDNA molecules with unique molecular identifiers. Each CDR3 protein is one row after TCRdb ran MiXCR on the 5' RACE reads. The repertoire consists of approximately 73,000 distinct CDR3 sequences, with over 9% occurring once and the leading ten covering approximately 4.5%. The sample comes from a study of early T cells in non-severe SARS-CoV-2 infection. Study summary: The study sequenced bulk RNA from unsorted whole blood, with chains unpaired.

General study findings and limits: Lookups in VDJdb leaned toward anti-spike CD8 responses and missed private and CD4 specificities.

The ends were cut back, 5 bases at V and 8 bases at J, with 12 bases in the middle. Germline V CDR1 and CDR2: SQVTM, ANQGSEA. CDR3 length: 11 residues. The chain uses TRBV29-1 and TRBJ1-2; D gene uncertain. The sequence derives from an adult who was a healthcare worker with PCR-confirmed SARS-CoV-2 infection or an uninfected control (not recorded which). Sequencing input: whole blood. CDR3 amino acids: CSVSRGSGYTF. Written as DNA, the CDR3 is TGCAGCGTTTCGCGGGGATCAGGCTACACCTTC.